This T cell receptor beta chain was retrieved from a study of shared clonotypes between healthy human individuals. Data came from immunoSEQ multiplex PCR; TCRdb stores just in-frame clones and leaves some out. The table has under 2,000,000 clones, 85% to 95% seen once; the top ten hold under 1.5%. The CDR3 has 18 residues. From germline, CDR1 is PRHDT and CDR2 FYEKMQ (reference sequence). The ends lost 3 bases at V and 4 bases at J; junction bases unmatched: 15. Selected positively for CCR7 and CD45RO-negative, naive CD8 cells excluded terminally differentiated effector memory CD45RA+ cells. This chain connects TRBV13 to TRBJ2-5; 9 bases are a match to TRBD2. Sequencing was performed on naive CD8+ T cells sorted from blood. This sequence was found in a man between 18 and 29 years old in good health. In nucleotides, the CDR3 is TGTGCCAGCAGCTTTTCCAGCGGGGGGATCCACGGAGGAGAGACCCAGTACTTC. Translation: CASSFSSGGIHGGETQYF. Drawing the rest from reference TRBV13 and TRBJ2-5, the complete variable domain is AAGVIQSPRHLIKEKRETATLKCYPIPRHDTVYWYQQGPGQDPQFLISFYEKMQSDKGSIPDRFSAQQFSDYHSELNMSSLELGDSALYFCASSFSSGGIHGGETQYFGPGTRLLVL.